This T cell receptor beta chain was sequenced during a study of T-cell memory formation after mild COVID-19. For the study at large: TCR clusters mostly belonged to single donors.

One entry per CDR3 protein results from TCRdb running MiXCR on the 5' RACE reads. In the table there are about 140,000 distinct CDR3 sequences, 14% of which are singletons. Germline V gives CDR1 SGHRS, CDR2 YFSETQ. This CDR3 comprises 15 residues. V was trimmed by 0 bases and J by 5 bases, leaving 11 bases between them. The study, taken as a whole, reports: From day 15 to 85, contracting clones were balanced between CD4 and CD8, whereas later expanders leaned toward CD4+. Within pre-infection memory, some responding clones were found, suggesting cross-reactive memory joined.

This clonotype was seen more than once but under ten times. The antigen remains unidentified. The V and J genes are TRBV5-1 and TRBJ2-2, with D possibly matching TRBD2 (6 bases). The TCR sequence derives from an adult woman who had mild COVID-19 (a few samples of this study predate the infection). Cell type and time point are not known. Material for sequencing was PBMCs or a T cell subset sorted from them (not recorded which). CDR3 in amino acids: CASSLAQGGTGELFF. CDR3 coding DNA: TGCGCCAGCAGCTTGGCCCAGGGAGGTACCGGGGAGCTGTTTTTT.